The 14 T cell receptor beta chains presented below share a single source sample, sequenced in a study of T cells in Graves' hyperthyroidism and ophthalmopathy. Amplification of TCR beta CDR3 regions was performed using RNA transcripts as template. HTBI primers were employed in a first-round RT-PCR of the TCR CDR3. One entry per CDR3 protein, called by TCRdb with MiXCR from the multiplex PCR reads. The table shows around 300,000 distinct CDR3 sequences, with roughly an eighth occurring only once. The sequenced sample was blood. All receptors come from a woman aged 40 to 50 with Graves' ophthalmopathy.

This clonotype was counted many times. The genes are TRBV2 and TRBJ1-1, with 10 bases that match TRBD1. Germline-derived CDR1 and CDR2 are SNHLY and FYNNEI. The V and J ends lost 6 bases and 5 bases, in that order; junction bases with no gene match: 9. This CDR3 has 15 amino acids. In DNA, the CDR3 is TGTGCCAGCAGCGGGGACAGGGGATTAAGAACTGAAGCTTTCTTT. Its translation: CASSGDRGLRTEAFF.

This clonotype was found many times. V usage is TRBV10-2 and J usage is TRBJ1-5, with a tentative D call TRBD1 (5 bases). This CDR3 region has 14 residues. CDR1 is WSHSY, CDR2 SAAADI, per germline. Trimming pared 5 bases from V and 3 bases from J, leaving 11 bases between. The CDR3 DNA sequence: TGCGCCAGCAGTAGTTCAGGGCCCAATCAGCCCCAGCATTTT. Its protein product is CASSSSGPNQPQHF.

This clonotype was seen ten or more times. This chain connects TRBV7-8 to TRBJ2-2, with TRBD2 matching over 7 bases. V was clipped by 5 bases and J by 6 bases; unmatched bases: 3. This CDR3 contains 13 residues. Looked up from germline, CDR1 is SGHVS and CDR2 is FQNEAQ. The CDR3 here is CASSGRVAGELFF. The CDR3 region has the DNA TGTGCCAGCAGCGGGAGGGTCGCCGGGGAGCTGTTTTTT.

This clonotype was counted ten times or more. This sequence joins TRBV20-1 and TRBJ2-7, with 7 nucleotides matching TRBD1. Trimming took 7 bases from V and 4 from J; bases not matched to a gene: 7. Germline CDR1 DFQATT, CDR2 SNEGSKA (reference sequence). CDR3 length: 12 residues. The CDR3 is CSGQGQSYEQYF. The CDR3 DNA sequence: TGCAGTGGACAGGGACAGTCATACGAGCAGTACTTC.

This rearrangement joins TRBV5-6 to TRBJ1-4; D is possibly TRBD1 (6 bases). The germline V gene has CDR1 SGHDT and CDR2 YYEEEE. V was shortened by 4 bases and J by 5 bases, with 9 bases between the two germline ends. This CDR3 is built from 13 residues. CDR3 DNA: TGTGCCAGCAGCATTGGACAGAATGAAAAACTGTTTTTT. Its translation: CASSIGQNEKLFF. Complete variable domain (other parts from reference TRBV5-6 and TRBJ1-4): DAGVTQSPTHLIKTRGQQVTLRCSPKSGHDTVSWYQQALGQGPQFIFQYYEEEERQRGNFPDRFSGHQFPNYSSELNVNALLLGDSALYLCASSIGQNEKLFFGSGTQLSVL.

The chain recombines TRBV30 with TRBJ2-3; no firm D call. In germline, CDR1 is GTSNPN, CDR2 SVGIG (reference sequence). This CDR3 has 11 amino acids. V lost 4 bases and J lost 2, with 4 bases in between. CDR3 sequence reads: CAWKFTDTQYF. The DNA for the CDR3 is TGTGCCTGGAAGTTCACAGATACGCAGTATTTT.

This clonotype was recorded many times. Written as DNA, the CDR3 is TGCAGCGTTGTCGACAGGGGGACTAATGAAAAACTGTTTTTT. The encoded protein is CSVVDRGTNEKLFF. This chain links TRBV29-1 with TRBJ1-4; 9 nucleotides align to TRBD1. After removal of 4 bases from V and 2 bases from J, the junction contained 2 bases not matched to a gene. The CDR3 runs to 14 residues. CDR1 is SQVTM and CDR2 is ANQGSEA in the germline V gene. Complete variable domain (other parts from reference TRBV29-1 and TRBJ1-4): SAVISQKPSRDICQRGTSLTIQCQVDSQVTMMFWYRQQPGQSLTLIATANQGSEATYESGFVIDKFPISRPNLTFSTLTVSNMSPEDSSIYLCSVVDRGTNEKLFFGSGTQLSVL.

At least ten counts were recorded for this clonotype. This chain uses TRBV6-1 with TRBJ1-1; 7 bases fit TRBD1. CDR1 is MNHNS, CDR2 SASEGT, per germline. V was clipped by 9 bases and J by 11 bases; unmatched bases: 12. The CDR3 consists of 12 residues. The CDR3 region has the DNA TGTGCCAGTACAGGGGCCGCGGACGGGGCTTTCTTT. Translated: CASTGAADGAFF.

Here the CDR3 reads CASSQLVGEQYF. The CDR3 DNA reads TGTGCCAGCAGCCAGCTTGTCGGCGAGCAGTACTTC. The chain has TRBV7-2 and TRBJ2-7; D is undetermined. The germline V gene has CDR1 SGHTA and CDR2 FQGNSA. The CDR3 loop spans 12 amino acids. The V end lost 5 bases, the J end lost 6 bases, and 11 bases lay between the germline ends. The full variable domain, its missing parts supplied by reference TRBV7-2 and TRBJ2-7, is GAGVSQSPSNKVTEKGKDVELRCDPISGHTALYWYRQSLGQGLEFLIYFQGNSAPDKSGLPSDRFSAERTGGSVSTLTIQRTQQEDSAVYLCASSQLVGEQYFGPGTRLTVT.

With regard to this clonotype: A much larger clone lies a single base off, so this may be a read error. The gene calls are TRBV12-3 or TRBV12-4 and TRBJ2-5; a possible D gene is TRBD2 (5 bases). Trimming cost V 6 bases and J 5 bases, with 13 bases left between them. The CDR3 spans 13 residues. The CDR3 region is CASRLISGETQYF. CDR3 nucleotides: TGTGCCAGCAGGTTAATATCGGGGGAGACCCAGTACTTC.

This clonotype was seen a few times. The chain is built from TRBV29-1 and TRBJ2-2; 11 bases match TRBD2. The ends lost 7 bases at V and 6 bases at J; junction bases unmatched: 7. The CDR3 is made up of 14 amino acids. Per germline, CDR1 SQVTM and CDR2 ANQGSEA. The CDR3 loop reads CSGRLAGRSGELFF. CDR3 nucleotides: TGCAGCGGGAGACTAGCGGGAAGATCCGGGGAGCTGTTTTTT.

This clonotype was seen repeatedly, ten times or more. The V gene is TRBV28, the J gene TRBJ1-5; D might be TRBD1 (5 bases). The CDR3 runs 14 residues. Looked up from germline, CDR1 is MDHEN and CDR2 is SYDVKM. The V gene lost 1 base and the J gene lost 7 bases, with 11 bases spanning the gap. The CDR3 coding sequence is TGTGCCAGCAGTTTATATCCCAGGGCCCAGCCCCAGCATTTT. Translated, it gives CASSLYPRAQPQHF.

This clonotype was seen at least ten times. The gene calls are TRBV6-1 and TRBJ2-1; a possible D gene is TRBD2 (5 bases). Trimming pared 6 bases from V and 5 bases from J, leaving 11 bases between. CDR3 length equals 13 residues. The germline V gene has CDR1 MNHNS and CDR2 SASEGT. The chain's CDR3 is CASRGGLNNEQFF. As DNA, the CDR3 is TGTGCCAGCAGGGGCGGGCTTAACAATGAGCAGTTCTTC.

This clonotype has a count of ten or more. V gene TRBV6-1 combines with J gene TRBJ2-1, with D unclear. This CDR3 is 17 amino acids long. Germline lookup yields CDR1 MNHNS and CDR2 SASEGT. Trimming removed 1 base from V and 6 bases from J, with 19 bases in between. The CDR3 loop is CASSEGFSEMVSNEQFF. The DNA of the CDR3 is TGTGCCAGCAGTGAAGGGTTTTCGGAGATGGTAAGCAATGAGCAGTTCTTC.